The sequence of this TCR beta chain was determined in a study of long-term antiretroviral therapy in people with HIV. immunoSEQ v3.0 was run at survey level. Assay used: immunoSEQ multiplex PCR; TCRdb lists only in-frame clones, some missing. The repertoire holds about 24,000 clones, with approximately 81% as singletons. Study findings and constraints: Compared with controls, HIV repertoires showed narrower CDR3 length ranges.

A remark on this clone: Its antigen is currently unknown.

Germline CDR1 reads SEHNR; CDR2 reads FQNEAQ (reference sequence). V dropped 3 bases and J dropped 4 bases, with 9 bases sitting between them. This CDR3 comprises 13 residues. The chain couples TRBV7-9 to TRBJ1-2; D is perhaps TRBD1 (5 bases). The receptor comes from a woman under 30 with HIV. This sample comprised unsorted PBMCs, obtained at the start of antiretroviral therapy, before treatment. DNA for the CDR3: TGTGCCAGCAGCTTCAACGGGGGCTATGGCTACACCTTC. As protein: CASSFNGGYGYTF.